This T cell receptor beta chain is drawn from a study of T cells in Graves' hyperthyroidism and ophthalmopathy. Findings and limits, study-wide: In the blood, most expanded thyroid clonotypes above 0.001 appeared as well.

Amplification yielded TCR beta CDR3 regions, with RNA transcripts as the source. With the HTBI primer set, the TCR CDR3 went through a first round of RT-PCR. Via MiXCR, TCRdb re-called the multiplex PCR reads, giving one row per CDR3 protein. The sample records about 300,000 distinct CDR3 sequences, 20% to 30% being singletons. On this clonotype itself: What it binds is not known.

The CDR3 sequence is 14 residues long. V lost 3 bases and J lost 6; bases outside the gene matches: 6. The V gene's germline CDR1 is KGHSH and CDR2 LQKENI. The receptor's source is a man between 35 and 55 years old with Graves' hyperthyroidism that later progressed to Graves' ophthalmopathy. What was sequenced was blood. This sequence joins TRBV18 and TRBJ1-1; 8 bases align to TRBD1. The CDR3 spells CASSPPGQAPEAFF. CDR3 nucleotide sequence: TGTGCCAGCTCACCGCCGGGACAGGCCCCTGAAGCTTTCTTT.